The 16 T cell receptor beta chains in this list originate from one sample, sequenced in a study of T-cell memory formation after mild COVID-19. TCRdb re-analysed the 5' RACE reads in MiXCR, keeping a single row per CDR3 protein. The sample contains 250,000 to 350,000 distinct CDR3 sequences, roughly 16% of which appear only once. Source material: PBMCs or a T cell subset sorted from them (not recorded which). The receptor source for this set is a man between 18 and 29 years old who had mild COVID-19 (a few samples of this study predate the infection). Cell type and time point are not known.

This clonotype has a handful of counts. CDR3 amino acids: CASTTQGRSTEAFF. The CDR3 DNA reads as TGTGCCAGCACCACACAGGGGAGGAGCACTGAAGCTTTCTTT. The chain combines TRBV12-3 or TRBV12-4 with TRBJ1-1; 7 nucleotides align to TRBD1. V was clipped by 7 bases and J by 4 bases; unmatched bases: 9. The CDR3 is 14 residues long.

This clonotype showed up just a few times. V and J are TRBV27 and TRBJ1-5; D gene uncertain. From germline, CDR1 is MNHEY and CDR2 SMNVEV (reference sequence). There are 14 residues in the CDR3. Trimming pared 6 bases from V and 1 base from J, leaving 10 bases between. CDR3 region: CASRGLWSNQPQHF. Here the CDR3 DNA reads TGTGCCAGCAGAGGGCTGTGGAGCAATCAGCCCCAGCATTTT.

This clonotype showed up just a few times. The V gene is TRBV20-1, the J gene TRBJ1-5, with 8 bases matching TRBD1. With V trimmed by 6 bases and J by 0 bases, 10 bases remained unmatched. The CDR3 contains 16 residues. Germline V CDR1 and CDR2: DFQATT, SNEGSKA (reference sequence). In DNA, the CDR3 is TGCAGTGCCCAAACAGGGGGTCAAGTTAGCAATCAGCCCCAGCATTTT. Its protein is CSAQTGGQVSNQPQHF.

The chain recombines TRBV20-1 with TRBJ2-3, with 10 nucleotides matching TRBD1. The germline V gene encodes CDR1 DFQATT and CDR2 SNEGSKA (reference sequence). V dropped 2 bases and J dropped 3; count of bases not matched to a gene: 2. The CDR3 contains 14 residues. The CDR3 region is CSARRGQGTDTQYF. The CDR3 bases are TGCAGTGCTAGACGGGGACAGGGGACAGATACGCAGTATTTT.

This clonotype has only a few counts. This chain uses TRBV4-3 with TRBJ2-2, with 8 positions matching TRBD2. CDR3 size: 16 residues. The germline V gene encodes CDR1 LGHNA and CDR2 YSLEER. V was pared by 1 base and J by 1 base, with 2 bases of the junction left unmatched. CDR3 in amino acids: CASSQGGGRNTGELFF. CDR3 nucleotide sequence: TGCGCCAGCAGCCAAGGCGGGGGGAGGAACACCGGGGAGCTGTTTTTT.

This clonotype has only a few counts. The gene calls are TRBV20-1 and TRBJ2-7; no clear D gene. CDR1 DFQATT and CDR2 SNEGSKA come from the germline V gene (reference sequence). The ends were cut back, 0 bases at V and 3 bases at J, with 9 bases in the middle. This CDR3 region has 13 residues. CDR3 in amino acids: CSARDPSLYEQYV. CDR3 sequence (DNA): TGCAGTGCTAGAGATCCCTCTCTCTACGAGCAGTACGTC.

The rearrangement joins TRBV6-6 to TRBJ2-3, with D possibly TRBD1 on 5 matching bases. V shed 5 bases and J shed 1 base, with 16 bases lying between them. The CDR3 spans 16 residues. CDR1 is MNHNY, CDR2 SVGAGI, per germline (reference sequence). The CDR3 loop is CASSPRGARGTDTQYF. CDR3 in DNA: TGTGCCAGCAGTCCCCGTGGGGCAAGGGGCACAGATACGCAGTATTTT.

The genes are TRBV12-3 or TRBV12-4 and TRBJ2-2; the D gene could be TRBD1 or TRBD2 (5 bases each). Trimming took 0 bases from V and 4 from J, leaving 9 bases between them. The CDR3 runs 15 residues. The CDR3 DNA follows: TGTGCCAGCAGTTTAGCGGGACGGTTCACCGGGGAGCTGTTTTTT. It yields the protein CASSLAGRFTGELFF.

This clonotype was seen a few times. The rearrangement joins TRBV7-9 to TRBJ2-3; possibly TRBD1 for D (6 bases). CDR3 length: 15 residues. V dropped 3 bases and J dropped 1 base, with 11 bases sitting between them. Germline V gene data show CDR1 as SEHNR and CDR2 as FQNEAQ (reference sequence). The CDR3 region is CASSFGRGRTDTQYF. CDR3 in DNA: TGTGCCAGCAGCTTTGGCAGGGGTCGCACAGATACGCAGTATTTT.

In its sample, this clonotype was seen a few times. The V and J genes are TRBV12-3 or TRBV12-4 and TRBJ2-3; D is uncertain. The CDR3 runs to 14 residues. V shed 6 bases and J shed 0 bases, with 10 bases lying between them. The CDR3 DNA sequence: TGTGCCAGCAGACTTACGGGTAGCACAGATACGCAGTATTTT. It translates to CASRLTGSTDTQYF.

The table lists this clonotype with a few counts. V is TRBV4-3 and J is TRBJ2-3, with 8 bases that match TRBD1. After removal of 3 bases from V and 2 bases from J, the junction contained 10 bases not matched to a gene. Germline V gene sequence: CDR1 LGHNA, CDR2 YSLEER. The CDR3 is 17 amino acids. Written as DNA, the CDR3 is TGCGCCAGCAGCCATCAAACTCGGGACAGGCCCACAGATACGCAGTATTTT. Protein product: CASSHQTRDRPTDTQYF.

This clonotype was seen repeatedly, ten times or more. The CDR3 is CASSSRPSRLNTGELFF. For the CDR3, the DNA is TGTGCCAGCAGTTCCCGCCCATCTAGACTGAACACCGGGGAGCTGTTTTTT. The rearrangement uses TRBV6-2 or TRBV6-3 and TRBJ2-2, with D uncertain. V lost 4 bases and J 1 base, leaving 16 bases between the germline ends. CDR3 length: 17 amino acids. Germline V gene sequence: CDR1 MNHEY, CDR2 SVGEGT.

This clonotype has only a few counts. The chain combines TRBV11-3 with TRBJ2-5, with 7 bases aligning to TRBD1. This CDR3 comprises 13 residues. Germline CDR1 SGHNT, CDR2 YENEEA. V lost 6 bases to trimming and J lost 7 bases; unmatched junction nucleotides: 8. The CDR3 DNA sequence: TGTGCCAGCAGAGGGACAGCCGAAGGGACCCAGTACTTC. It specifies CASRGTAEGTQYF.

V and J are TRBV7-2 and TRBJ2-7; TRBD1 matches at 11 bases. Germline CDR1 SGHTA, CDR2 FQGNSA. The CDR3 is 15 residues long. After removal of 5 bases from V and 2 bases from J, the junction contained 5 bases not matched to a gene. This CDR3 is CASSPSGQGAYEQYF. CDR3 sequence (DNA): TGTGCCAGCAGCCCCTCGGGACAGGGGGCCTACGAGCAGTACTTC.

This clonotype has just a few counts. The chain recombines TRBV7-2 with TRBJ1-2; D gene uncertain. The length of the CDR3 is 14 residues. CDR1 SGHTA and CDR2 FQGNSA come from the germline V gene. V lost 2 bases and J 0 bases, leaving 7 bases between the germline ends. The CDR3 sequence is CASSLSWSNYGYTF. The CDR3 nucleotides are TGTGCCAGCAGCTTAAGTTGGTCTAACTATGGCTACACCTTC.

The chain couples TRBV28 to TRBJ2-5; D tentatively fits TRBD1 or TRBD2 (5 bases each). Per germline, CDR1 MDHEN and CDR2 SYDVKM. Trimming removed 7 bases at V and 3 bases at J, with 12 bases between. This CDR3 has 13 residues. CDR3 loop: CASTWGTKETQYF. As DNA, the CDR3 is TGTGCCAGCACATGGGGGACCAAAGAGACCCAGTACTTC.